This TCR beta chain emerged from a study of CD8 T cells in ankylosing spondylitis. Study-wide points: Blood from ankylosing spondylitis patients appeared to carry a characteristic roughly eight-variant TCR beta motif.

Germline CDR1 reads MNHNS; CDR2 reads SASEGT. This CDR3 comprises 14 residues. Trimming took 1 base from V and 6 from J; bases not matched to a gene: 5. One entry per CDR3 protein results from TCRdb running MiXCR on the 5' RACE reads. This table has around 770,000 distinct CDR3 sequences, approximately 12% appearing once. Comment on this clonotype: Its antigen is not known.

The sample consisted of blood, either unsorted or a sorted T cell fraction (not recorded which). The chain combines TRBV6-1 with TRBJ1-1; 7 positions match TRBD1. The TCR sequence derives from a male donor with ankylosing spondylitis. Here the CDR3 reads CASSEGHRGAEAFF. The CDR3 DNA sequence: TGTGCCAGCAGTGAAGGACACAGGGGAGCTGAAGCTTTCTTT.